Below, 32 T cell receptor beta chains from the same sample are listed, as sequenced in a study of CXCR3-negative and CXCR3-positive naive CD8 T cells. Antigens of these TCRs are unknown. All TRB cDNA libraries came from 5' RACE performed with UMI labels. TCRdb reprocessed the 5' RACE reads and keeps a single row for each CDR3 protein, giving no DNA. This repertoire includes about 150,000 distinct CDR3 sequences. General study results and limits: A higher hydrophobicity marked the TRB CDR3s of CXCR3-positive naive cells versus CXCR3-negative naive cells.

Sample: naive CXCR3+ CD8+ T cells from blood. Indicated subset: CD45RO-CCR7+CD27+CD95- naive CD8+ T cells expressing CXCR3 (TNR3+). The origin of the receptors is a human donor in good health. Some clones in this sample may be carry-over from other donors' samples.

The chain has TRBV12-3 or TRBV12-4 and TRBJ2-1; TCRdb selects TRBD1, and the lack of DNA leaves this call unchecked. CDR3 length: 15 amino acids. The CDR3 region is CASSLGRGAYNEQFF.

The chain employs TRBV20-1 and TRBJ2-7; without DNA, the TCRdb call of TRBD1 cannot be checked. The CDR3 is 13 amino acids. The V gene's germline CDR1 is DFQATT and CDR2 SNEGSKA (reference sequence). CDR3: CSAPFQGSYEQYF.

The chain joins TRBV4-1 to TRBJ1-5. Looked up from germline, CDR1 is MGHRA and CDR2 is YSYEKL. The CDR3 runs 13 residues. The CDR3: CASSQEVGQPQHF.

The J gene is TRBJ1-1, the V gene TRBV14; TCRdb lists TRBD1, though no DNA is available to test this call. Germline loops: CDR1 SGHDN, CDR2 FVKESK. CDR3 size: 17 residues. CDR3 sequence reads: CASSPSRLTGTNTEAFF.

This chain connects TRBV29-1 to TRBJ2-5; absent DNA, TCRdb's TRBD1 call cannot be checked. Per the germline V gene, CDR1 is SQVTM and CDR2 is ANQGSEA. The CDR3 is 17 amino acids. The CDR3 protein is CSVEGGAAQGAQETQYF.

J is TRBJ2-1 and V is TRBV6-2 or TRBV6-3. Germline V CDR1 and CDR2: MNHEY, SVGEGT. The CDR3 sequence is 15 residues long. The CDR3 is CASSSQGATYNEQFF.

Here the CDR3 reads CASSLTETGELFF. The chain links TRBV11-3 to TRBJ2-2. CDR1 and CDR2 from the germline V gene are SGHNT and YENEEA. This CDR3 contains 13 residues. Supplemented by reference TRBV11-3 and TRBJ2-2, the full variable domain reads EAGVVQSPRYKIIEKKQPVAFWCNPISGHNTLYWYLQNLGQGPELLIRYENEEAVDDSQLPKDRFSAERLKGVDSTLKIQPAELGDSAVYLCASSLTETGELFFGEGSRLTVL.

The chain recombines TRBV2 with TRBJ1-2; TCRdb designates TRBD1, a call that cannot be tested without DNA. Germline V gives CDR1 SNHLY, CDR2 FYNNEI. The CDR3 length is 15 residues. The CDR3 is CASSEFETGGFGYTF. Full variable domain (missing parts from reference TRBV2 and TRBJ1-2): EPEVTQTPSHQVTQMGQEVILRCVPISNHLYFYWYRQILGQKVEFLVSFYNNEISEKSEIFDDQFSVERPDGSNFTLKIRSTKLEDSAMYFCASSEFETGGFGYTFGSGTRLTVV.

V usage is TRBV29-1 and J usage is TRBJ2-7; TCRdb selects TRBD2, and the lack of DNA leaves this call unchecked. The germline V gene encodes CDR1 SQVTM and CDR2 ANQGSEA. CDR3 length: 12 amino acids. CDR3 sequence: CSARDWSYEQYF.

V usage is TRBV5-1 and J usage is TRBJ2-4; TCRdb selects TRBD1, and the lack of DNA leaves this call unchecked. Per germline, CDR1 SGHRS and CDR2 YFSETQ. The CDR3 has 16 residues. The CDR3 here is CASSFRAGNPKNIQYF.

The chain links TRBV15 to TRBJ2-1; the D gene TCRdb calls, TRBD1, cannot be checked with no DNA. This CDR3 spans 18 amino acids. The V gene's germline CDR1 is LNHNV and CDR2 YYDKDF (reference sequence). The CDR3 protein is CATSSPWGVDFSYNEQFF. Combining the CDR3 with reference TRBV15 and TRBJ2-1 gives the whole variable domain DAMVIQNPRYQVTQFGKPVTLSCSQTLNHNVMYWYQQKSSQAPKLLFHYYDKDFNNEADTPDNFQSRRPNTSFCFLDIRSPGLGDTAMYLCATSSPWGVDFSYNEQFFGPGTRLTVL.

This rearrangement joins TRBV29-1 to TRBJ2-7; TCRdb's D call, TRBD2, is unchecked because there is no DNA. This CDR3 spans 13 amino acids. Per the germline V gene, CDR1 is SQVTM and CDR2 is ANQGSEA. The CDR3 region is CSVTPRNSYEQYF.

The chain recombines TRBV6-6 with TRBJ2-7; TCRdb returns TRBD2, unconfirmable since there is no DNA. CDR1 and CDR2 from the germline V gene are MNHNY and SVGAGI (reference sequence). The CDR3 loop spans 16 amino acids. CDR3 region: CASSYTGVGAFTWQYF.

J is TRBJ1-4 and V is TRBV4-3. Looked up from germline, CDR1 is LGHNA and CDR2 is YSLEER. The CDR3 extends over 14 amino acids. The CDR3 is CASSQGDQNEKLFF.

The chain joins TRBV3-1 to TRBJ1-1; the TCRdb call, TRBD1, lacks DNA for checking. CDR1 is LGHDT and CDR2 is YNNKEL in the germline V gene (reference sequence). The length of the CDR3 is 14 residues. The CDR3 spells CASSQVTLRGEAFF.

The CDR3 spells CASSQDEQGDYEQYF. The chain carries TRBV4-1 and TRBJ2-7; TCRdb gives TRBD1 as the D gene, but with no DNA this cannot be confirmed. Germline V gene data show CDR1 as MGHRA and CDR2 as YSYEKL. The CDR3 has 15 residues.

This sequence joins TRBV4-1 and TRBJ2-7. This CDR3 has 15 residues. CDR1 and CDR2 (germline): MGHRA, YSYEKL. This CDR3 is CASSQFRGGSYEQYF.

This chain connects TRBV29-1 to TRBJ2-7; lacking DNA, the TRBD1 call made by TCRdb goes unchecked. CDR3 length equals 13 residues. Germline V CDR1 and CDR2: SQVTM, ANQGSEA. The CDR3: CSAGTGNLYEQYF.

V usage is TRBV12-3 or TRBV12-4 and J usage is TRBJ2-5. The CDR3 length is 11 residues. The CDR3 region is CASSFGETQYF.

The chain has TRBV7-6 and TRBJ2-1; TCRdb lists TRBD1, though no DNA is available to test this call. Per the germline V gene, CDR1 is SGHVS and CDR2 is FNYEAQ. The CDR3 is 14 amino acids. The CDR3: CASSPGGPYNEQFF.

The J gene is TRBJ2-6, the V gene TRBV29-1. Germline-derived CDR1 and CDR2 are SQVTM and ANQGSEA. The CDR3 runs 12 residues. The CDR3 sequence is CSAPTEANVLTF.

This chain uses TRBV28 with TRBJ2-7; the TRBD1 assignment by TCRdb is unverifiable without DNA. CDR3 length: 13 amino acids. CDR1 is MDHEN and CDR2 is SYDVKM in the germline V gene. The CDR3 protein is CASSLGAGVEQYF. The full variable domain, rest sourced from reference TRBV28 and TRBJ2-7, is DVKVTQSSRYLVKRTGEKVFLECVQDMDHENMFWYRQDPGLGLRLIYFSYDVKMKEKGDIPEGYSVSREKKERFSLILESASTNQTSMYLCASSLGAGVEQYFGPGTRLTVT.

V and J are TRBV7-8 and TRBJ2-7; TCRdb proposes TRBD2, but this gene call is untestable without DNA. The CDR3 totals 15 residues. From germline, CDR1 is SGHVS and CDR2 FQNEAQ. CDR3 in amino acids: CASSLLSVGGAPPNF. Supplemented by reference TRBV7-8 and TRBJ2-7, the full variable domain reads GAGVSQSPRYKVAKRGQDVALRCDPISGHVSLFWYQQALGQGPEFLTYFQNEAQLDKSGLPSDRFFAERPEGSVSTLKIQRTQQEDSAVYLCASSLLSVGGAPPNFGPGTRLTVT.

V usage is TRBV7-6 and J usage is TRBJ2-1; as DNA is missing, the TRBD1 call by TCRdb cannot be tested. The CDR3 has 16 amino acids. Germline V lookup: CDR1 SGHVS, CDR2 FNYEAQ. The CDR3 loop is CASSSPLRDRNYEQFF.

J is TRBJ2-1 and V is TRBV7-3; TCRdb reports TRBD2, a call that lacks DNA to check it against. This CDR3 has 15 amino acids. The germline CDR1 and CDR2 sequences are SGHTA and FQGTGA. Here the CDR3 reads CASSQGLAGNNEQFF.

The chain has TRBV29-1 and TRBJ2-7. In germline, CDR1 is SQVTM, CDR2 ANQGSEA. This CDR3 is built from 11 residues. CDR3 protein: CSVGNSYEQYF.

The V call is TRBV7-9, the J call TRBJ1-1; TCRdb lists TRBD1, though no DNA is available to test this call. The germline CDR1 and CDR2 sequences are SEHNR and FQNEAQ (reference sequence). This CDR3 comprises 14 residues. The CDR3 loop reads CASSQTGFGTEAFF.

This chain joins TRBV7-9 and TRBJ1-1. The germline V gene encodes CDR1 SEHNR and CDR2 FQNEAQ (reference sequence). This CDR3 region has 13 residues. The CDR3 here is CASSNRSAYEAFF.

The chain joins TRBV10-3 to TRBJ2-1; TCRdb's assignment of TRBD2 cannot be checked, as there is no DNA. The CDR3 extends over 13 amino acids. CDR1 and CDR2 (germline): ENHRY, SYGVKD. CDR3 region: CAIPGLAQDEQFF.

This rearrangement joins TRBV28 to TRBJ2-1; the D call from TCRdb, TRBD2, cannot be confirmed without DNA. CDR3 length: 18 residues. CDR1 MDHEN and CDR2 SYDVKM come from the germline V gene. CDR3 sequence reads: CASSSDPGLPSSYNEQFF.

The genes are TRBV2 and TRBJ2-3; checking the TCRdb D call of TRBD2 is not possible without DNA. The CDR3 is 15 amino acids. The germline gives CDR1 SNHLY, CDR2 FYNNEI. The CDR3 sequence: CAGSETSGSTDTQYF.

The chain is built from TRBV28 and TRBJ1-5. CDR1 is MDHEN and CDR2 is SYDVKM in the germline V gene. The CDR3 is 14 amino acids. Here the CDR3 reads CASSLAFGNQPQHF.